Given below is one TCR beta chain in context. Antigen unknown. The entry originates in a study of monozygotic twins with inflammatory bowel disease. General study results and limits: Variability may have been added to patient repertoires by differing immunosuppressive treatments. Healthy twins shared more clonotypes with others than IBD patients, most markedly active ones.

The CDR3 length is 16 residues. In germline, CDR1 is KGHDR, CDR2 SFDVKD. TCRdb re-called the 5' RACE reads, yielding one record per CDR3 amino acid sequence without DNA. There are approximately 200,000 distinct CDR3 sequences in the sample, with more than 7.5% held by the top ten. Sequencing input: blood. The V call is TRBV24-1, the J call TRBJ2-1; the TCRdb D gene call, TRBD1, has no DNA to confirm it. The clonotype originates from a human donor with ulcerative colitis or Crohn's disease, or a healthy co-twin of an affected twin (not recorded which). Here the CDR3 reads CATRQQGVYGENEQFF.